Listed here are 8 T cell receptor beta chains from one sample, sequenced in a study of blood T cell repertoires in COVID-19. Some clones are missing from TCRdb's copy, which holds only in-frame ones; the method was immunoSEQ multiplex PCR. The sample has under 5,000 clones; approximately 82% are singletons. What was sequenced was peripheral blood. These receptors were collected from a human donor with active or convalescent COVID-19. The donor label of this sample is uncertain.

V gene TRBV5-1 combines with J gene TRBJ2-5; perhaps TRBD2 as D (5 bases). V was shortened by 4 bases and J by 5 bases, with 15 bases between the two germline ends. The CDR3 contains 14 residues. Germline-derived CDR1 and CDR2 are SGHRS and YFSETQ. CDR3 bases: TGCGCCAGCAGCCTATCAGGACTGGGGGAGACCCAGTACTTC. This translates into CASSLSGLGETQYF.

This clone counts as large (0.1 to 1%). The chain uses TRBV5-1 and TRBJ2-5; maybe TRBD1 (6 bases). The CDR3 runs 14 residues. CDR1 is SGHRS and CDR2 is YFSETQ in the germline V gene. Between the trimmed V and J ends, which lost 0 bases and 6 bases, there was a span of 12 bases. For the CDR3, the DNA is TGCGCCAGCAGCTTGGCGGCAGGGGATAAGACCCAGTACTTC. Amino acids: CASSLAAGDKTQYF.

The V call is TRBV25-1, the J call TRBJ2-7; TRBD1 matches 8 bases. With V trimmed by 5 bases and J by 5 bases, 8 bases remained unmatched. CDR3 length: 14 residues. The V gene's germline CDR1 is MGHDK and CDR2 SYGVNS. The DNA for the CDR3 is TGTGCCAGCAGTCCCCAGGGGGCGGATGACGAGCAGTACTTC. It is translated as CASSPQGADDEQYF.

The CDR3 sequence: CASSPDRGRDYGYTF. The CDR3 DNA is TGTGCCAGCAGTCCGGACAGGGGAAGGGACTATGGCTACACCTTC. The chain recombines TRBV2 with TRBJ1-2; 9 bases are shared with TRBD1. Germline V CDR1 and CDR2: SNHLY, FYNNEI. V shed 5 bases and J 3 bases; nucleotides not matched to a gene: 7. The CDR3 totals 15 residues.

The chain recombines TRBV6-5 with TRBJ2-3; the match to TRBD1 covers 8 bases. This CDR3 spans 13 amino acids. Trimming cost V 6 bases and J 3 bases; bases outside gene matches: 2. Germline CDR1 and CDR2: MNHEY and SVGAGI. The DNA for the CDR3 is TGTGCCAGCAGGGACAGGGTGACAGATACGCAGTATTTT. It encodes CASRDRVTDTQYF.

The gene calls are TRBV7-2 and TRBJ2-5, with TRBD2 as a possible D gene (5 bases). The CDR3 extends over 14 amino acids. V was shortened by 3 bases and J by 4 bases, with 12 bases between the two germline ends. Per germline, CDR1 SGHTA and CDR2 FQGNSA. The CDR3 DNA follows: TGTGCCAGCAGCTTGGGGTCGGCGGGAGAGACCCAGTACTTC. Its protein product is CASSLGSAGETQYF. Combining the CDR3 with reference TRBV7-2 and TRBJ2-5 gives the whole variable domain GAGVSQSPSNKVTEKGKDVELRCDPISGHTALYWYRQSLGQGLEFLIYFQGNSAPDKSGLPSDRFSAERTGGSVSTLTIQRTQQEDSAVYLCASSLGSAGETQYFGPGTRLLVL.

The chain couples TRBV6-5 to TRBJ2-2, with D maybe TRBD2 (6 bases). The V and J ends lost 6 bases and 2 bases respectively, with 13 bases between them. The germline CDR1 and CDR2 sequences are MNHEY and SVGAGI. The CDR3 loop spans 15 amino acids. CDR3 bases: TGTGCCAGCAGCCGCGGGACGACTAACACCGGGGAGCTGTTTTTT. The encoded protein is CASSRGTTNTGELFF.

DNA of the CDR3: TGTGCCAGCAGTCCGACTTCAACAGGGGGTGTAAGTGGCTACACCTTC. It specifies CASSPTSTGGVSGYTF. The chain employs TRBV27 and TRBJ1-2, with 8 bases matching TRBD1. Germline-derived CDR1 and CDR2 are MNHEY and SMNVEV (reference sequence). The CDR3 is 16 residues long. The junction had 15 bases not matched to a gene; V was cut back by 5 bases and J by 7 bases.